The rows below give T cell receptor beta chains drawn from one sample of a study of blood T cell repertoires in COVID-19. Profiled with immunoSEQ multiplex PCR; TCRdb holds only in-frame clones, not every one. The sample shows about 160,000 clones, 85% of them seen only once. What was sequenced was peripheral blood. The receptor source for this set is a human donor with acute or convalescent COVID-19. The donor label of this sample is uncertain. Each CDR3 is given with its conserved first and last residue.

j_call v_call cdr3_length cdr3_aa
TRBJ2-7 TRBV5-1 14 CASRGRANTYEQYF
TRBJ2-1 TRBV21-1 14 CASMQRGAYNEQFF
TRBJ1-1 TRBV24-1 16 CATRRTGIYRGSEAFF
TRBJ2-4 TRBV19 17 CASSIDTVGGTKNIQYF
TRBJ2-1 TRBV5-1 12 CASSLTSNEQFF
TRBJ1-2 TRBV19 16 CASSIVTGTANYGYTF
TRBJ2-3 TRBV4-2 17 CASSQDGSGGLTDTQYF
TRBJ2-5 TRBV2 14 CASTVRGVKETQYF
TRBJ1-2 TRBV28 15 CASSSAGQGYYGYTF
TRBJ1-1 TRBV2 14 CASLQDLGGTEAFF
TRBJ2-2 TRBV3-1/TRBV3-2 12 CASSLTTGELFF
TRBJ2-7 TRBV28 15 CASNPRRQGLYEQYF
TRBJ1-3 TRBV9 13 CASQGVAGNTIYF
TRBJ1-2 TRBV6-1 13 CASSESSGLGYTF
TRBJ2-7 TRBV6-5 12 CASSDRGGEQYF
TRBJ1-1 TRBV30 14 CAWSPPSGRTEAFF
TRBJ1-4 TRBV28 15 CASSRERKANEKLFF
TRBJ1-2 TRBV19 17 CATLSPGTGDPSYGYTF
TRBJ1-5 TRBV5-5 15 CASSLTGFFNQPQHF
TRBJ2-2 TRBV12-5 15 CASGLGTSNTGELFF
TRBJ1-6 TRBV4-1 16 CASSQVRQAPNSPLHF
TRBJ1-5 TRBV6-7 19 CASSYSSISAGARNQPQHF
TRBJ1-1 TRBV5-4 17 CASSFNPGRQQNTEAFF
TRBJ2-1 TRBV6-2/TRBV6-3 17 CASSYTAPTSSYNEQFF
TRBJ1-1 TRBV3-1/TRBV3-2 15 CASSQDQGLNTEAFF
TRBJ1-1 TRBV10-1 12 CASSEPGQAAFF
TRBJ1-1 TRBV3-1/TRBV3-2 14 CASSQRTVNTEAFF
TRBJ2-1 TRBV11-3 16 CASSFEAGDSYNEQFF
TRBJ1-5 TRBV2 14 CASSLGRNDQPQHF
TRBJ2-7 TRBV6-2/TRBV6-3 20 CASSPRKRGPDTPRPYEQYF
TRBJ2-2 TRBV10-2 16 CASRGLGTANTGELFF
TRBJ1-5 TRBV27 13 CASSLRGQQPQHF
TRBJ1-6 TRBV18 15 CASSPKGEGGSPLHF
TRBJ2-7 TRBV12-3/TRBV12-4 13 CASGRQGSYEQYF
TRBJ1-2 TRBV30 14 CAWSGTGLNYGYTF
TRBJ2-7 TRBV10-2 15 CASTFSGSGSYEQYF
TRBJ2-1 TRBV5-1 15 CASSMHSLSYNEQFF
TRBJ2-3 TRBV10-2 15 CASSSGGASTDTQYF
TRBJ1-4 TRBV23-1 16 CASSQCLGATNEKLFF
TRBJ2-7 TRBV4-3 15 CASSQVWDRAYEQYF
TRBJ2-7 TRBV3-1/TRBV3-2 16 CASSQGLGGGNYEQYF
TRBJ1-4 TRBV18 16 CASSPTVGTPNEKLFF